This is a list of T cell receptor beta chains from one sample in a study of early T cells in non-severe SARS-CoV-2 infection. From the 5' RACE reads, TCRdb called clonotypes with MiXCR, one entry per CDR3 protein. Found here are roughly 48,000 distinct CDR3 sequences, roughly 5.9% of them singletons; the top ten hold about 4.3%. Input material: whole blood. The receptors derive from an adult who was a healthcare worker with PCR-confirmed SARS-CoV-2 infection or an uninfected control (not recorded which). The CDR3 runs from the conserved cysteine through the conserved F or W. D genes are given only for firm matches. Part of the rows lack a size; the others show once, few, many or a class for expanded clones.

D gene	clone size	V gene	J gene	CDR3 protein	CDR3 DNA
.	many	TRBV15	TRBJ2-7	CATSPGTGLREQYF	TGTGCCACCAGCCCTGGAACAGGGTTGAGGGAGCAGTACTTC
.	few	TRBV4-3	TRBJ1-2	CASSQERSGNGYTF	TGCGCCAGCAGCCAAGAAAGGTCGGGGAATGGCTACACCTTC
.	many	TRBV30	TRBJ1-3	CAWSTGVGNTIYF	TGTGCCTGGAGTACCGGGGTCGGAAACACCATATATTTT
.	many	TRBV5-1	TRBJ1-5	CASSPGWNQPQHF	TGCGCCAGCAGCCCGGGGTGGAATCAGCCCCAGCATTTT
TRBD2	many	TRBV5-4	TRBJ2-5	CASSPTSGRGQETQYF	TGTGCCAGCAGCCCAACTAGCGGGAGGGGGCAAGAGACCCAGTACTTC
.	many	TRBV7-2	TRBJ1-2	CASTPNQYGYTF	TGTGCCAGCACCCCAAACCAATATGGCTACACCTTC
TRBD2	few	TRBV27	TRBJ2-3	CASSLTAGSSDTQYF	TGTGCCAGCAGTTTAACAGCGGGATCTTCAGATACGCAGTATTTT
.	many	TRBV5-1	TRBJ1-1	CASSLKSAGSAEAFF	TGCGCCAGCAGCTTGAAGTCTGCAGGGAGCGCTGAAGCTTTCTTT
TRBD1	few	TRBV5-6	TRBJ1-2	CASSSAGGFGYTF	TGTGCCAGCAGCTCTGCAGGGGGCTTCGGCTACACCTTC
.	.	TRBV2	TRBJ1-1	CATSRRNTGAFF	TGTGCCACCTCGCGGAGGAACACTGGCGCTTTCTTT
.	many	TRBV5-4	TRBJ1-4	CASRGRGSEKLFF	TGTGCCAGCAGAGGACGAGGGAGTGAAAAACTGTTTTTT
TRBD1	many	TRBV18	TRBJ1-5	CASSPEDRGPNNQPQHF	TGTGCCAGCTCACCCGAGGACAGGGGGCCGAACAATCAGCCCCAGCATTTT
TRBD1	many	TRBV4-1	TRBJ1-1	CASSATGGPRSFTEAFF	TGCGCCAGCAGCGCTACAGGGGGACCACGGTCGTTCACTGAAGCTTTCTTT
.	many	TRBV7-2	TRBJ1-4	CASSSYIATNEKLFF	TGTGCCAGCAGCTCCTACATTGCAACTAATGAAAAACTGTTTTTT
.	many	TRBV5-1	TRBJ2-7	CASSLEGIPSYEQYF	TGCGCCAGCAGCTTGGAGGGGATACCCTCCTACGAGCAGTACTTC
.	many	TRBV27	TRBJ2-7	CASSLRTLGIDEQYF	TGTGCCAGCAGTCTCCGGACCCTGGGGATTGACGAGCAGTACTTC